The 26 T cell receptor beta chains presented below share a single source sample, sequenced in a study of radiotherapy plus CTLA-4 blockade in lung cancer. The repertoire was sequenced with immunoSEQ multiplex PCR; TCRdb's copy has only in-frame clones and lacks some. The sample shows about 91,000 clones, about two thirds of them seen only once. Sequences were derived from peripheral blood, sampled from a patient treated with radiotherapy plus ipilimumab. The receptor set was obtained from a human donor with non-small cell lung cancer that progressed on radiotherapy plus ipilimumab.

A word on this clone: Other DNA sequences within the sample encode an identical CDR3. The chain carries TRBV28 and TRBJ2-3; D is possibly TRBD2 (5 bases). This CDR3 comprises 15 residues. In germline, CDR1 is MDHEN, CDR2 SYDVKM. The V and J ends lost 5 bases and 4 bases respectively, with 16 bases between them. The CDR3 loop is CASSIGSLGADTQYF. The CDR3 coding sequence is TGTGCCAGCAGTATAGGCTCACTGGGAGCAGATACGCAGTATTTT. Full variable domain (outside the CDR3, taken from reference TRBV28 and TRBJ2-3): DVKVTQSSRYLVKRTGEKVFLECVQDMDHENMFWYRQDPGLGLRLIYFSYDVKMKEKGDIPEGYSVSREKKERFSLILESASTNQTSMYLCASSIGSLGADTQYFGPGTRLTVL.

In this sample, this clone turned up a few times. V gene TRBV10-3 combines with J gene TRBJ1-6; 9 bases align to TRBD1. This CDR3 comprises 18 residues. Germline CDR1 is ENHRY and CDR2 is SYGVKD. Trimming took 3 bases from V and 5 from J; bases not matched to a gene: 11. CDR3 coding DNA: TGTGCCATCAGTGATTTTCCCCAGACAGGGGGAAATAATTCACCCCTCCACTTT. As protein: CAISDFPQTGGNNSPLHF.

The DNA of the CDR3 is TGTGCCAGCAGTTTCCCCTCCATCGCCTCTGGAAACACCATATATTTT. Its translation is CASSFPSIASGNTIYF. The rearrangement uses TRBV28 and TRBJ1-3; unclear D gene. CDR3 length: 16 amino acids. V lost 3 bases to trimming and J lost 0 bases, with 12 bases between them. CDR1 and CDR2 from the germline V gene are MDHEN and SYDVKM.

V usage is TRBV2 and J usage is TRBJ2-7; no clear D. The CDR3 has 13 amino acids. Per the germline V gene, CDR1 is SNHLY and CDR2 is FYNNEI. The V end lost 8 bases, the J end lost 3 bases, and 14 bases lay between the germline ends. CDR3 bases: TGTGCCAGCTCTGGCGGAATTAACTACGAGCAGTACTTC. Encoded protein: CASSGGINYEQYF. The variable domain in full, completed from reference TRBV2 and TRBJ2-7, reads EPEVTQTPSHQVTQMGQEVILRCVPISNHLYFYWYRQILGQKVEFLVSFYNNEISEKSEIFDDQFSVERPDGSNFTLKIRSTKLEDSAMYFCASSGGINYEQYFGPGTRLTVT.

The chain has TRBV28 and TRBJ2-1; D remains ambiguous. The CDR3 is 11 residues long. Germline V gives CDR1 MDHEN, CDR2 SYDVKM. V gave up 6 bases and J gave up 15 bases, with 15 bases separating them. DNA for the CDR3: TGTGCCAGCAGGGGATCGGGCAAAGGGTTCTTC. Protein sequence: CASRGSGKGFF.

The chain couples TRBV13 to TRBJ2-3; D call uncertain. This CDR3 comprises 11 residues. Trimming shortened V by 3 bases and J by 5 bases, and 3 bases separated the two germline ends. Germline V gives CDR1 PRHDT, CDR2 FYEKMQ (reference sequence). CDR3 sequence reads: CASSFLDTQYF. The CDR3 nucleotides are TGTGCCAGCAGCTTCCTAGATACGCAGTATTTT.

The CDR3 protein is CASSFQSYGYTF. For the CDR3, the DNA is TGTGCCAGCAGTTTTCAGAGCTATGGCTACACCTTC. The chain links TRBV28 to TRBJ1-2; no clear D gene. Trimming removed 3 bases from V and 4 bases from J, with 6 bases in between. Germline CDR1 and CDR2: MDHEN and SYDVKM. The CDR3 consists of 12 residues.

The rearrangement links TRBV18 to TRBJ1-6, with 7 bases fitting TRBD1. V lost 6 bases to trimming and J lost 8 bases; unmatched junction nucleotides: 4. Germline V gene sequence: CDR1 KGHSH, CDR2 LQKENI. The CDR3 has 13 amino acids. The CDR3 nucleotides are TGTGCCAGCTCGAAAGACAGGGATTCACCCCTCCACTTT. This sequence encodes CASSKDRDSPLHF. Based on the CDR3 plus reference TRBV18 and TRBJ1-6, the full variable domain is NAGVMQNPRHLVRRRGQEARLRCSPMKGHSHVYWYRQLPEEGLKFMVYLQKENIIDESGMPKERFSAEFPKEGPSILRIQQVVRGDSAAYFCASSKDRDSPLHFGNGTRLTVT.

This clone was seen just once. This sequence joins TRBV5-4 and TRBJ2-5; no clear D. The tail of the sequence fits TRBJ2-7 better, so the J call may be wrong. This CDR3 is built from 12 residues. Germline CDR1 is SGHNT and CDR2 is YYREEE (reference sequence). The CDR3 loop is CASSFSPYEQYF. As DNA, the CDR3 is TGTGCCAGCAGCTTCAGCCCTTACGAGCAGTACTTC.

This chain connects TRBV5-1 to TRBJ2-2; tentatively, D is TRBD1 (6 bases). The CDR3 covers 16 residues. V gave up 7 bases and J gave up 0 bases, with 16 bases separating them. Germline V gene data show CDR1 as SGHRS and CDR2 as YFSETQ. The CDR3 DNA sequence: TGCGCCAGCGGGATCCCTAGGGGGACGAACACCGGGGAGCTGTTTTTT. It specifies CASGIPRGTNTGELFF.

The chain joins TRBV5-1 to TRBJ1-6; 8 nucleotides match TRBD1. After removal of 4 bases from V and 6 bases from J, the junction contained 6 bases not matched to a gene. The CDR3 is 15 amino acids. CDR1 and CDR2 from the germline V gene are SGHRS and YFSETQ. CDR3 in amino acids: CASSNGQGTNSPLHF. CDR3 in DNA: TGCGCCAGCAGCAATGGACAGGGAACTAATTCACCCCTCCACTTT.

The V gene is TRBV6-5, the J gene TRBJ2-2; D uncertain. CDR1 MNHEY and CDR2 SVGAGI come from the germline V gene. The V end lost 2 bases, the J end lost 0 bases, and 7 bases lay between the germline ends. The CDR3 sequence is 15 residues long. The CDR3 protein is CASSYRQTNTGELFF. DNA for the CDR3: TGTGCCAGCAGTTACCGGCAGACGAACACCGGGGAGCTGTTTTTT.

The genes are TRBV4-2 and TRBJ2-5; 8 bases are a match to TRBD1. V shed 0 bases, J shed 5 bases, and the junction held 5 bases outside the gene matches. This CDR3 region has 15 residues. Germline CDR1 and CDR2: LGHNA and YNFKEQ. CDR3 sequence reads: CASSQDLNRGETQYF. The CDR3 DNA reads as TGTGCCAGCAGCCAAGATCTCAACAGGGGGGAGACCCAGTACTTC.

This chain links TRBV27 with TRBJ2-1; TRBD2 agrees at 15 bases. The germline CDR1 and CDR2 sequences are MNHEY and SMNVEV (reference sequence). V was clipped by 5 bases and J by 6 bases; unmatched bases: 2. CDR3 length equals 15 residues. CDR3 loop: CASSKGLAGGNEQFF. The CDR3 nucleotides read TGTGCCAGCAGTAAGGGACTAGCGGGAGGCAATGAGCAGTTCTTC.

The chain combines TRBV5-6 with TRBJ2-5; D possibly corresponds to TRBD2 (5 bases). Germline V CDR1 and CDR2: SGHDT, YYEEEE. This CDR3 has 13 residues. Trimming stripped 0 bases from V and 5 bases from J, with 8 bases between. CDR3 loop: CASSLERRETQYF. CDR3 nucleotides: TGTGCCAGCAGCTTGGAACGGAGGGAGACCCAGTACTTC.

V usage is TRBV28 and J usage is TRBJ1-2, with TRBD1 as a possible D gene (6 bases). This CDR3 is 13 amino acids long. V lost 3 bases to trimming and J lost 8 bases, with 13 bases between them. Germline V gene lookup returns CDR1 MDHEN and CDR2 SYDVKM. CDR3 loop: CASSFPGVGGYTF. Here the CDR3 DNA reads TGTGCCAGCAGTTTCCCAGGGGTGGGCGGCTACACCTTC.

This clone was recorded only once. The chain recombines TRBV10-2 with TRBJ2-5; maybe TRBD1 (6 bases). Deletions cut 6 bases from V and 1 base from J, with 9 bases between. This CDR3 comprises 13 residues. In germline, CDR1 is WSHSY, CDR2 SAAADI. For the CDR3, the DNA is TGCGCCAGCAGCACAGGGTTCCAAGAGACCCAGTACTTC. It translates to CASSTGFQETQYF.

V gene TRBV4-2 combines with J gene TRBJ1-5; a weak D match, TRBD1 (5 bases). The germline gives CDR1 LGHNA, CDR2 YNFKEQ. CDR3 length: 16 residues. V was pared by 0 bases and J by 5 bases, with 14 bases between. The CDR3 nucleotides are TGTGCCAGCAGCCAAGATAGGTCCAGGGTGGATCAGCCCCAGCATTTT. Protein sequence: CASSQDRSRVDQPQHF.

The genes are TRBV6-5 and TRBJ2-1, with unresolved D. The CDR3 is made up of 13 amino acids. Germline V gene sequence: CDR1 MNHEY, CDR2 SVGAGI. V lost 3 bases and J lost 5, with 8 bases in between. The CDR3 reads CASSYRRDNEQFF. CDR3 coding DNA: TGTGCCAGCAGTTATCGACGGGACAATGAGCAGTTCTTC.

This clone was seen once. The chain links TRBV18 to TRBJ1-5; a possible D gene is TRBD1 (5 bases). CDR1 is KGHSH and CDR2 is LQKENI in the germline V gene. V lost 3 bases and J 3 bases, leaving 6 bases between the germline ends. The CDR3 has 13 amino acids. The CDR3 reads CASSPRANQPQHF. CDR3 coding DNA: TGTGCCAGCTCACCCAGGGCCAATCAGCCCCAGCATTTT.

This chain connects TRBV28 to TRBJ2-7; D remains unclear. V was clipped by 6 bases and J by 5 bases, with 14 bases between them. The CDR3 length is 13 residues. CDR1 MDHEN and CDR2 SYDVKM come from the germline V gene. For the CDR3, the DNA is TGTGCCAGCAGACCCAACGGACGGGACGAGCAGTACTTC. It yields the protein CASRPNGRDEQYF.

This chain uses TRBV6-5 with TRBJ2-2, with D possibly TRBD2 on 6 matching bases. Germline values: CDR1 MNHEY, CDR2 SVGAGI. CDR3 length: 14 residues. The V end lost 6 bases, the J end lost 6 bases, and 14 bases lay between the germline ends. The CDR3 loop is CASRLTRKSGELFF. CDR3 DNA sequence: TGTGCCAGCAGGTTGACTAGGAAGTCCGGGGAGCTGTTTTTT.

The chain couples TRBV2 to TRBJ1-1, with D possibly TRBD1 on 6 matching bases. Germline CDR1 reads SNHLY; CDR2 reads FYNNEI. With 10 bases removed from V and 5 bases from J, the gap between germline ends came to 14 bases. The CDR3 runs to 12 residues. The CDR3 sequence: CATTRRGTEAFF. In DNA form, the CDR3 reads TGTGCCACCACCCGAAGGGGGACTGAAGCTTTCTTT.

The gene calls are TRBV6-1 and TRBJ1-4; no definite D call. The length of the CDR3 is 13 residues. Trimming took off 5 bases at V and 6 bases at J, with 10 bases between the two ends. Germline V CDR1 and CDR2: MNHNS, SASEGT. The CDR3 reads CASSPAHYEKLFF. CDR3 coding DNA: TGTGCCAGCAGTCCGGCCCACTATGAAAAACTGTTTTTT.

The CDR3 reads CASSLRQGTDTQYF. The CDR3 nucleotides are TGTGCCAGCAGCCTTAGACAGGGGACAGATACGCAGTATTTT. The gene calls are TRBV7-3 and TRBJ2-3, with 8 bases lining up with TRBD1. Trimming removed 5 bases from V and 3 bases from J; junction bases left unmatched: 4. The germline CDR1 and CDR2 sequences are SGHTA and FQGTGA. CDR3 length equals 14 residues.

J is TRBJ2-5 and V is TRBV14; D gene ambiguous. V lost 1 base and J 7 bases, leaving 13 bases between the germline ends. CDR3 length: 14 residues. Germline CDR1 reads SGHDN; CDR2 reads FVKESK. CDR3 sequence reads: CASSQGAVFATQYF. In DNA, the CDR3 is TGTGCCAGCAGCCAAGGGGCGGTTTTTGCGACCCAGTACTTC.